Following are 14 T cell receptor beta chains from one sample sequenced in a study of cytomegalovirus exposure and HLA in healthy donors. The method was immunoSEQ multiplex PCR; TCRdb's version includes in-frame clones alone and lacks a portion of them. The table lists some 73,000 clones, about 90% of them singletons. The sample comprised PBMCs. All receptors derive from a woman aged 18-30 years in good health and CMV-seropositive.

The rearrangement links TRBV7-8 to TRBJ2-1; 13 bases are shared with TRBD2. The germline CDR1 and CDR2 sequences are SGHVS and FQNEAQ. The CDR3 sequence is 17 residues long. The J segment lost 7 bases and the V segment lost 5 bases, leaving 11 bases of the junction unmatched. The CDR3 bases are TGTGCCAGCAGCCCGTACTACACGACTAGCGGGGGGAATGAGCAGTTCTTC. Translation: CASSPYYTTSGGNEQFF.

The CDR3 bases are TGTGCCAGCAGCCCGACCGAGAGACTAGCGGGAGTTTTCACAGATACGCAGTATTTT. Translating gives CASSPTERLAGVFTDTQYF. The chain links TRBV13 to TRBJ2-3, with 12 bases aligning to TRBD2. This CDR3 spans 19 amino acids. In germline, CDR1 is PRHDT, CDR2 FYEKMQ (reference sequence). With 5 bases clipped from V and 2 bases from J, the junction kept 14 bases outside the gene matches.

The rearrangement joins TRBV6-4 to TRBJ2-3, with 12 positions matching TRBD2. The V segment lost 4 bases and the J segment 4 bases; nucleotides outside the gene matches: 0. The germline V gene has CDR1 MRHNA and CDR2 SNTAGT. The length of the CDR3 is 14 residues. As DNA, the CDR3 is TGTGCCAGCAGTGGGACTAGCGGGGCAGATACGCAGTATTTT. Protein sequence: CASSGTSGADTQYF.

The chain couples TRBV21-1 to TRBJ1-1. TRBV21-1 is a listed pseudogene. The CDR3 spans 17 residues. CDR3 residues: CASSKVTCGAENTEAFF. In DNA, the CDR3 is TGTGCCAGCAGCAAAGTAACGTGCGGGGCGGAGAACACTGAAGCTTTCTTT.

The V call is TRBV9, the J call TRBJ1-3; D possibly corresponds to TRBD1 (5 bases). The CDR3 spans 15 residues. CDR1 SGDLS and CDR2 YYNGEE come from the germline V gene. With 3 bases removed from V and 0 bases from J, the gap between germline ends came to 10 bases. The CDR3 loop reads CASSGGLGSGNTIYF. The CDR3 coding sequence is TGTGCCAGCAGCGGGGGACTCGGCTCTGGAAACACCATATATTTT.

This chain uses TRBV30 with TRBJ1-5; TRBD1 is a possible D gene (6 bases). This CDR3 has 15 amino acids. The ends were cut back, 3 bases at V and 5 bases at J, with 17 bases in the middle. The germline V gene encodes CDR1 GTSNPN and CDR2 SVGIG (reference sequence). CDR3 nucleotides: TGTGCCTGGAGGGAGAGAGGGGGTAGGGATCAGCCCCAGCATTTT. It specifies CAWRERGGRDQPQHF. Supplemented by reference TRBV30 and TRBJ1-5, the full variable domain reads SQTIHQWPATLVQPVGSPLSLECTVEGTSNPNLYWYRQAAGRGLQLLFYSVGIGQISSEVPQNLSASRPQDRQFILSSKKLLLSDSGFYLCAWRERGGRDQPQHFGDGTRLSIL.

The genes are TRBV30 and TRBJ1-5; D unclear. The CDR3 extends over 13 amino acids. The V end was cut by 0 bases, the J end by 0 bases, with 3 bases between. CDR1 and CDR2 from the germline V gene are GTSNPN and SVGIG (reference sequence). In nucleotides, the CDR3 is TGTGCCTGGAGTGTACTTAGCAATCAGCCCCAGCATTTT. Translation gives CAWSVLSNQPQHF.

The chain recombines TRBV5-1 with TRBJ2-2, with TRBD1 matching over 11 bases. The CDR3 loop spans 14 amino acids. Trimming at V came to 3 bases and at J to 12 bases, leaving 7 bases not matched to a gene. Germline assignment: CDR1 SGHRS and CDR2 YFSETQ. The DNA of the CDR3 is TGCGCCAGCAGCTGGAGGACAGGGGGCGTCCAGCTGTTTTTT. Translation: CASSWRTGGVQLFF.

Remarks on this clone: The same CDR3 is also encoded by other DNA sequences in this sample. CDR3 amino acids: CASSPGGNNEKLFF. For the CDR3, the DNA is TGTGCCAGCTCACCGGGAGGGAATAATGAAAAACTGTTTTTT. This sequence joins TRBV18 and TRBJ1-4; no firm D call. The V gene's germline CDR1 is KGHSH and CDR2 LQKENI. This CDR3 is built from 14 residues. Trimming cost V 3 bases and J 4 bases, with 9 bases left between them.

The V and J genes are TRBV6-6 and TRBJ1-2; possibly TRBD1 for D (6 bases). Germline loops: CDR1 MNHNY, CDR2 SVGAGI (reference sequence). This CDR3 has 12 amino acids. V lost 10 bases to trimming and J lost 5 bases, with 14 bases between them. CDR3 sequence reads: CAIPGVVYGYTF. The CDR3 bases are TGTGCCATCCCAGGGGTTGTATATGGCTACACCTTC.

The chain uses TRBV18 and TRBJ1-2; D ambiguous. V was cut by 6 bases and J by 8 bases, with 22 bases left in between. This CDR3 region has 15 residues. The germline V gene has CDR1 KGHSH and CDR2 LQKENI. Here the CDR3 reads CASSPTEAGLGGYTF. CDR3 DNA: TGTGCCAGCTCGCCAACCGAGGCGGGGTTAGGCGGCTACACCTTC.

The chain employs TRBV10-3 and TRBJ2-3, with 8 bases fitting TRBD2. The J segment lost 5 bases and the V segment lost 6 bases, leaving 7 bases of the junction unmatched. The CDR3 runs to 14 residues. CDR1 is ENHRY, CDR2 SYGVKD, per germline. CDR3 nucleotide sequence: TGTGCCATCAGGAGAGCGGGAGCGGTAGATACGCAGTATTTT. Translation: CAIRRAGAVDTQYF.

This sequence joins TRBV30 and TRBJ1-1; D possibly corresponds to TRBD1 (5 bases). The CDR3 consists of 12 residues. The germline gives CDR1 GTSNPN, CDR2 SVGIG (reference sequence). The V end lost 1 base, the J end lost 7 bases, and 10 bases lay between the germline ends. As DNA, the CDR3 is TGTGCCTGGAGTGAGGGGTGGAGTGAAGCTTTCTTT. This codes for CAWSEGWSEAFF.

The genes are TRBV6-1 and TRBJ2-3; TRBD2 aligns across 7 bases. V was pared by 7 bases and J by 4 bases, with 8 bases of the junction left unmatched. The CDR3 is made up of 14 amino acids. Germline lookup yields CDR1 MNHNS and CDR2 SASEGT. CDR3 region: CASIAGEGSDTQYF. CDR3 nucleotide sequence: TGTGCCAGCATCGCGGGAGAGGGCTCAGATACGCAGTATTTT.